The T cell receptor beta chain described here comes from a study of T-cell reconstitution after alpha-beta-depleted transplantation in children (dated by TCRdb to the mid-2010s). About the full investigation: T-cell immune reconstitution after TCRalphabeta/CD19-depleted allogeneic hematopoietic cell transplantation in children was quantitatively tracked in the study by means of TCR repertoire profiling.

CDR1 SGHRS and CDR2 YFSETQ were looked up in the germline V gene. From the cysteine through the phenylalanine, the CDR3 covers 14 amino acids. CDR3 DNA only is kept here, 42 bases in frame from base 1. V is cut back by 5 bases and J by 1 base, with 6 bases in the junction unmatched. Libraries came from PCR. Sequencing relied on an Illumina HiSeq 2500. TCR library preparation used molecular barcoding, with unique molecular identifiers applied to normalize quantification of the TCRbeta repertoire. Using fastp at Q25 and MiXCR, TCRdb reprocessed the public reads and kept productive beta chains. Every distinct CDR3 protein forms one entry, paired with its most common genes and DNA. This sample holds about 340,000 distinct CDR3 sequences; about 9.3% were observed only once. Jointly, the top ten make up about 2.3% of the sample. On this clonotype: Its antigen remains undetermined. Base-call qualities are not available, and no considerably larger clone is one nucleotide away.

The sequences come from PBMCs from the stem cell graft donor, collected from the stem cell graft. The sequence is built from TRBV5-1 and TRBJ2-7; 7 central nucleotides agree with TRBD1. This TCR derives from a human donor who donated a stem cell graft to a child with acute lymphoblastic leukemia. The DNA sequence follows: TGCGCCAGCAGTCAGGGACAGCTATCCTACGAGCAGTACTTC. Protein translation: CASSQGQLSYEQYF.